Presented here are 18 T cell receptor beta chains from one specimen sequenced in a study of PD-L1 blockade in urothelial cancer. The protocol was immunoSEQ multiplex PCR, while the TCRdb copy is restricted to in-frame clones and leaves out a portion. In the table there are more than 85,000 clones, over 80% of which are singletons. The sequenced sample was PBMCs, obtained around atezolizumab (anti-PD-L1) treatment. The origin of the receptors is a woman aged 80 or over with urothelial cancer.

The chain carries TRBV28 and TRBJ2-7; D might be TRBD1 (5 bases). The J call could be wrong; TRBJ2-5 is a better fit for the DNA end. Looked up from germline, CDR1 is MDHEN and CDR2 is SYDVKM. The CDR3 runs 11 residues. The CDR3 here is CASSPRGTQYF. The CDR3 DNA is TGTGCCAGCAGCCCAAGGGGGACCCAGTACTTC.

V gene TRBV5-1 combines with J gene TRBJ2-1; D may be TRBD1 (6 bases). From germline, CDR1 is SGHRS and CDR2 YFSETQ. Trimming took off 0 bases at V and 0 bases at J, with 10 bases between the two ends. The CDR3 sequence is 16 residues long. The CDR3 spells CASSLATGVSYNEQFF. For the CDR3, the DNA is TGCGCCAGCAGCTTGGCGACAGGAGTCTCCTACAATGAGCAGTTCTTC.

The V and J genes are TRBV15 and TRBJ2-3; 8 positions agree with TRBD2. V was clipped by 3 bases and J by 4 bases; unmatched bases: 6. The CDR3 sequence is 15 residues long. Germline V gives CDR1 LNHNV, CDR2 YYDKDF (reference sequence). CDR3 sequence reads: CATSSRAGAPDTQYF. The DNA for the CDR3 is TGTGCCACCAGCAGTAGAGCGGGAGCCCCAGATACGCAGTATTTT.

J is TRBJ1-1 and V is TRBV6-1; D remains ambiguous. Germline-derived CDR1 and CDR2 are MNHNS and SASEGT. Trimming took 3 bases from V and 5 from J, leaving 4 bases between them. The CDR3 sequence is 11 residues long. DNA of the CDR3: TGTGCCAGCAGTGACTTTACTGAAGCTTTCTTT. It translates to CASSDFTEAFF.

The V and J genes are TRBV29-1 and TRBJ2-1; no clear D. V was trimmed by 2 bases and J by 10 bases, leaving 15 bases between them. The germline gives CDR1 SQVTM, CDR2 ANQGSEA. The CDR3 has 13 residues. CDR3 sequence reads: CSVESPLFYEQFF. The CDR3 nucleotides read TGCAGCGTTGAATCACCACTCTTTTACGAGCAGTTCTTC.

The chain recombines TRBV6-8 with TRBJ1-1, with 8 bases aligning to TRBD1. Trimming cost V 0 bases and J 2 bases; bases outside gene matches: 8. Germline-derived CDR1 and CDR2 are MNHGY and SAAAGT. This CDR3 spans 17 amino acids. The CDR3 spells CASSYSRRQGANTEAFF. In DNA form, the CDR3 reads TGTGCCAGCAGTTACTCGAGACGCCAGGGGGCCAACACTGAAGCTTTCTTT.

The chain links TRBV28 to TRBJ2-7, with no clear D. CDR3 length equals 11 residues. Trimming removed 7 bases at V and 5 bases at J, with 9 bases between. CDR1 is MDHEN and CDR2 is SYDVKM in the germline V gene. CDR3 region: CASIERDEQYF. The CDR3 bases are TGTGCCAGCATCGAGAGAGACGAGCAGTACTTC.

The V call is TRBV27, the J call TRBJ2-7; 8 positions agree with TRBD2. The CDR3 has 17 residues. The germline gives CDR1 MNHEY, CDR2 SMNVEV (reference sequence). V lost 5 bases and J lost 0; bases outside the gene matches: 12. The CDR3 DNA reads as TGTGCCAGCAGTACCCGAGCCTTTAGCGGGATCTCCTACGAGCAGTACTTC. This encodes CASSTRAFSGISYEQYF.

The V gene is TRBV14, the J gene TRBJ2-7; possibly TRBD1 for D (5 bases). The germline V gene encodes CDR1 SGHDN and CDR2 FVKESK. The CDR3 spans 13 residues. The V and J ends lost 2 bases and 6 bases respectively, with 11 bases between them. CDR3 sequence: CASSQRFTGEQYF. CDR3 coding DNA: TGTGCCAGCAGCCAAAGGTTCACAGGCGAGCAGTACTTC.

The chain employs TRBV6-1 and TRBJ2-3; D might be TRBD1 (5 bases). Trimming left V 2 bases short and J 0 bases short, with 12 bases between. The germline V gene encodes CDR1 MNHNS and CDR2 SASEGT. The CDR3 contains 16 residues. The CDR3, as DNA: TGTGCCAGCAGTGAACAGGGCACCATTAGCACAGATACGCAGTATTTT. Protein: CASSEQGTISTDTQYF.

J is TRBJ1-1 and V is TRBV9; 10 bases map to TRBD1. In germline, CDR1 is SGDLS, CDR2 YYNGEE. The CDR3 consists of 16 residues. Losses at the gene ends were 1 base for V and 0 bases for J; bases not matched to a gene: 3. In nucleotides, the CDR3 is TGTGCCAGCAGCGTAACGACAGGGGGCCTGAACACTGAAGCTTTCTTT. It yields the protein CASSVTTGGLNTEAFF.

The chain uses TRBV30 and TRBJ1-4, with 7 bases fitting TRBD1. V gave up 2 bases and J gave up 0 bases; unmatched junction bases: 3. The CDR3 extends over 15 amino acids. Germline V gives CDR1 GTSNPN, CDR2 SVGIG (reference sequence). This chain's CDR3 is CAWSTGATTNEKLFF. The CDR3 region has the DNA TGTGCCTGGAGTACAGGGGCAACAACTAATGAAAAACTGTTTTTT.

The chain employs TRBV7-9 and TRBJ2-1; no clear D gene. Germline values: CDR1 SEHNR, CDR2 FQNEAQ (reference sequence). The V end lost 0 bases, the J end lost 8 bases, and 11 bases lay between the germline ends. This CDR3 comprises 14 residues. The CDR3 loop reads CASSLAQLVHEQFF. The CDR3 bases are TGTGCCAGCAGCTTAGCGCAGCTAGTCCATGAGCAGTTCTTC.

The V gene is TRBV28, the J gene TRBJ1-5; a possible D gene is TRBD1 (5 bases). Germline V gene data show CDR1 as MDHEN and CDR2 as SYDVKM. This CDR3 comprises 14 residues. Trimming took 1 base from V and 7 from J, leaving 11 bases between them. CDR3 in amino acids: CASSLSSGYQPQHF. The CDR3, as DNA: TGTGCCAGCAGTTTATCATCAGGGTACCAGCCCCAGCATTTT.

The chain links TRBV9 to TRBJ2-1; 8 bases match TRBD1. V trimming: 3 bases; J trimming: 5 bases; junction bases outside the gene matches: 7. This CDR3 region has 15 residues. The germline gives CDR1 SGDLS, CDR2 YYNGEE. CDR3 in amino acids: CASSATWTGHNEQFF. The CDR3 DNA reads TGTGCCAGCAGCGCGACCTGGACAGGGCACAATGAGCAGTTCTTC. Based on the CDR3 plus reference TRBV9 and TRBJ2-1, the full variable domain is DSGVTQTPKHLITATGQRVTLRCSPRSGDLSVYWYQQSLDQGLQFLIQYYNGEERAKGNILERFSAQQFPDLHSELNLSSLELGDSALYFCASSATWTGHNEQFFGPGTRLTVL.

The CDR3 DNA reads TGTGCCTGGAGGGGTCCGGGGGGCAATCAGCCCCAGCATTTT. This gives the protein CAWRGPGGNQPQHF. The V call is TRBV30, the J call TRBJ1-5; possibly TRBD1 for D (5 bases). Germline V gene lookup returns CDR1 GTSNPN and CDR2 SVGIG (reference sequence). V was pared by 3 bases and J by 2 bases, with 11 bases between. CDR3 size: 14 residues. Drawing the rest from reference TRBV30 and TRBJ1-5, the complete variable domain is SQTIHQWPATLVQPVGSPLSLECTVEGTSNPNLYWYRQAAGRGLQLLFYSVGIGQISSEVPQNLSASRPQDRQFILSSKKLLLSDSGFYLCAWRGPGGNQPQHFGDGTRLSIL.

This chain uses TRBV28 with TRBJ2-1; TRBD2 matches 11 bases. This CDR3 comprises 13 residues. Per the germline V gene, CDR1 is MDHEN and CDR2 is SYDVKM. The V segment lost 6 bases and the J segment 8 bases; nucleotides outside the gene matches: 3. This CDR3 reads CASRSSGRYEQFF. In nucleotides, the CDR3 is TGTGCCAGCAGATCTAGCGGGAGGTATGAGCAGTTCTTC.

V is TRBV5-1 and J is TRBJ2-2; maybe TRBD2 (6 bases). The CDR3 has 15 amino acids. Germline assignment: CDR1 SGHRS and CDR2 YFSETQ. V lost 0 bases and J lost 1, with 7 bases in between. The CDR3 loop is CASSLDGRNTGELFF. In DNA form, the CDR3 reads TGCGCCAGCAGCTTGGACGGGAGGAACACCGGGGAGCTGTTTTTT.